This record concerns one T cell receptor beta chain sequence. Its antigen remains unknown. This specimen belongs to a study of OX40 agonist ivuxolimab in advanced cancers. Whole-study context: Of the participants, 40% had some prior anti-PD-1, anti-PD-L1 or anti-CTLA-4 therapy, which was allowed. Partial responses were seen in three patients, one with hepatocellular carcinoma and two with cutaneous melanoma.

Notes on the study in general: Expanded clones belonging to CD8+ T cells outnumbered, on average, those of CD4+. Clonal expansion from baseline to week 6 occurred in both CD4+ and CD8+ T cells.

After removal of 6 bases from V and 1 base from J, the junction contained 5 bases not matched to a gene. Germline lookup yields CDR1 MNHNY and CDR2 SVGAGI (reference sequence). This CDR3 region has 14 residues. Here immunoSEQ multiplex PCR was the method, and the copy in TCRdb shows in-frame clones only, minus some. The table records roughly 64,000 clones, approximately 88% of them present only once. This specimen was CD4+ or CD8+ T cells sorted from blood, taken in a trial of the OX40 agonist ivuxolimab. The J gene is TRBJ1-1, the V gene TRBV6-6; 7 bases are a match to TRBD1. This clonotype originated in an adult with an advanced solid tumor such as melanoma, head and neck, liver or kidney cancer. The CDR3 protein is CASREGGANTEAFF. The CDR3 DNA is TGTGCCAGCAGAGAAGGGGGCGCGAACACTGAAGCTTTCTTT.